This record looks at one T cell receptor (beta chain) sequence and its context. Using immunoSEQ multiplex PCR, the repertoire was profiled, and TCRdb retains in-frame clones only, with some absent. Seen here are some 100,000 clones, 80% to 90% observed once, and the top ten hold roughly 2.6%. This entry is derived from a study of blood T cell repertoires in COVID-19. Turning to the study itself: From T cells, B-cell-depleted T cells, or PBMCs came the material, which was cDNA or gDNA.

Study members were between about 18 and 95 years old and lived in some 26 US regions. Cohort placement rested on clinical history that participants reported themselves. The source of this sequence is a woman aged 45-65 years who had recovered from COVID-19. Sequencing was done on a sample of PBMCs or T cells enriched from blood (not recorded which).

The CDR3 loop reads CASIPSLPYQPQHF. In DNA form, the CDR3 reads TGTGCCAGCATCCCGAGTTTGCCCTATCAGCCCCAGCATTTT. J is TRBJ1-5 and V is TRBV28; no firm D call. Germline assignment: CDR1 MDHEN and CDR2 SYDVKM. Trimming took 7 bases from V and 5 from J, leaving 15 bases between them. The CDR3 extends over 14 amino acids.